The text below deals with one T cell receptor (beta chain). TCR beta CDR3 sequences were amplified from RNA transcripts. RT-PCR in the first round (using the HTBI primer set) targeted the TCR CDR3. TCRdb re-analysed the multiplex PCR reads in MiXCR, keeping a single row per CDR3 protein. The sample has approximately 600,000 distinct CDR3 sequences, roughly 20% seen once; the top ten hold roughly a third. This sample is part of a study of T cells in Graves' hyperthyroidism and ophthalmopathy. About the research overall: Staff took peripheral blood when the initial diagnosis was made, before any treatment began.

CDR3 length: 14 residues. V was cut by 4 bases and J by 2 bases, with 15 bases left in between. Germline V CDR1 and CDR2: SQVTM, ANQGSEA. The diagnoses drew upon clinical symptoms, serum thyroxine and TRAb, thyroid ultrasound and orbital computed tomography. This receptor was identified in a young man with Graves' ophthalmopathy. The chain carries TRBV29-1 and TRBJ2-7; perhaps TRBD2 as D (5 bases). Sequences were obtained from blood. The CDR3 sequence: CSVGGADAPYEQYF. The CDR3 DNA is TGCAGCGTTGGGGGAGCGGATGCCCCCTACGAGCAGTACTTC.